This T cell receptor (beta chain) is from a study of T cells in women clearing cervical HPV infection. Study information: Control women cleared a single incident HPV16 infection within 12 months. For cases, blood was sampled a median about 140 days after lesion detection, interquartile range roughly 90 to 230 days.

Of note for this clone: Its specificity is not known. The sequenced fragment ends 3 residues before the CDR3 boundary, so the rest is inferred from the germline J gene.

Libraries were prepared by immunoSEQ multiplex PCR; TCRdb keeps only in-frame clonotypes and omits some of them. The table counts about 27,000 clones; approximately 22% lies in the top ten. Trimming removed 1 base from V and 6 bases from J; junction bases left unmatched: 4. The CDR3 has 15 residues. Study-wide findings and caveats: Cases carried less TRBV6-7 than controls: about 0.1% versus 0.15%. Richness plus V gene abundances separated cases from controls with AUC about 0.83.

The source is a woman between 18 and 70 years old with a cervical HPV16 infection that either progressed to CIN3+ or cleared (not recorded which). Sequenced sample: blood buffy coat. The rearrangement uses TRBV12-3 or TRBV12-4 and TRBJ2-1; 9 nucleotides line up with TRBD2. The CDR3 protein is CASSLGLAGSNEQFF. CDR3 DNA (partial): TGTGCCAGCAGTTTAGGGCTAGCGGGAAGCAATGAG.